This T cell receptor delta chain was sequenced in a study of γδ T cells in repeated Plasmodium falciparum infection listed by TCRdb under 2021. For context, the study as a whole: The natural-infection arm enrolled Malian children exposed to intense seasonal malaria transmission and compared the Malian children with Australian children matched for age and gender. Four controlled human malaria infections were administered to about five malaria-naive U.S. adults over 644 days by bites from P. falciparum NF54-infected Anopheles stephensi mosquitoes. Samples from controlled-infection subjects were taken at baseline, right before selected infections, and 21 days after each infection. Malian gammadelta TCR repertoires were analysed cross-sectionally during no-transmission periods and were analysed longitudinally across acute febrile malaria episodes. The study examined how repeated Plasmodium falciparum infection shapes the human gammadelta T cell repertoire, using natural infection in Mali and controlled human malaria infection. Points the paper makes about the study in general: The Malian cohort was drawn from a small rural village made up mostly of one ethnic group, which limits generalizability. Repeated controlled infections appeared to drive waves of new clonotype selection in Vdelta2-negative, largely Vdelta1+, gammadelta TCR repertoires. Because the controlled-infection cohort was small, analysis of inter-individual variability in gammadelta T cell responses was limited. Across time and infection, the Vgamma9/Vdelta2+ TCR repertoires showed a highly stable polyclonal makeup, with many TCRgamma sequences overlapping between individuals. Vdelta2-negative gammadelta TCR repertoires from Malian children appeared more clonally expanded, less diverse and less shared than those of Australian children.

For bulk TCR repertoire analysis, Vgamma9/Vdelta2+ and Vdelta2-negative gammadelta T cell populations were flow-sorted out of peripheral blood mononuclear cells. The CDR3 goes from the cysteine to the phenylalanine over 19 residues. Only the CDR3 DNA stays, 57 bases, in frame from base 1. Trimming removed 10 bases from V and 0 bases from J, leaving 30 bases between the germline ends. For CDR1 and CDR2, the germline V gene lists TSWWSYY and QGS. The library relied on multiplex PCR. These reads were obtained on an Illumina MiSeq. Each sorted gammadelta T cell sample was sequenced for both the TCR gamma (TRG) and TCR delta (TRD) chains. The authors' analysis ran thus. Repertoire analyses included clonotype tree plots, accumulated frequency of the top 20 clonotypes, diversity index (DI) and D75 metrics. TCRdb called clones anew from the public reads via CATT; matching DNA rows were later pooled. For this entry, the V and J calls and clone size follow TCRdb and not the study's own pipeline. This sample lists 85,000 to 95,000 delta-chain clones; more than 1.4% were detected once. The ten top clones hold around 8.1% of the sample.

Only a few counts were recorded for this clone. No cognate antigen has been identified for it. The input lacks base qualities; no much larger clone sits a single base away. The sequence is built from TRDV1 and TRDJ1; the D gene is possibly TRDD3, with 6 bases matching. Sequencing input: gamma-delta T cells from blood. This receptor was identified in a pool of human donors (malaria-infected and uninfected, not separated). The DNA sequence reads TGTGCTCCTTGGGGGCTGTTTTACGGTTCGTCATCGTACACCGATAAACTCATCTTT. The translation is CAPWGLFYGSSSYTDKLIF.